These 20 T cell receptor beta chains originate from one sample sequenced in a study of blood T cell repertoires in COVID-19. Profiled with immunoSEQ multiplex PCR; TCRdb holds only in-frame clones, not every one. The sample yields 95,000 to 110,000 clones, approximately 80% seen once. Sequences were obtained from peripheral blood. The receptors come from a human donor in a cohort sampled during active or convalescent COVID-19.

CDR3 protein: CASSRQGVGNTIYF. DNA for the CDR3: TGTGCCAGCAGCCGACAGGGGGTCGGAAACACCATATATTTT. The chain uses TRBV27 and TRBJ1-3; 9 bases match TRBD1. CDR3 length equals 14 residues. Germline trimming cut 6 bases from V and 4 bases from J; bases unmatched to any gene: 4. Germline lookup yields CDR1 MNHEY and CDR2 SMNVEV (reference sequence).

This chain links TRBV7-2 with TRBJ2-5; 9 bases are shared with TRBD2. After removal of 3 bases from V and 5 bases from J, the junction contained 7 bases not matched to a gene. This CDR3 is 15 amino acids long. CDR1 is SGHTA and CDR2 is FQGNSA in the germline V gene. As DNA, the CDR3 is TGTGCCAGCAGCTTTCAGGCGGGGGGGAGGGAGACCCAGTACTTC. Encoded protein: CASSFQAGGRETQYF.

The J gene is TRBJ2-3, the V gene TRBV11-3, with 8 bases aligning to TRBD2. The junction had 10 bases not matched to a gene; V was cut back by 5 bases and J by 3 bases. CDR1 is SGHNT and CDR2 is YENEEA in the germline V gene. This CDR3 region has 16 residues. The CDR3 region is CASSPGVAGFTDTQYF. CDR3 coding DNA: TGTGCCAGCAGCCCCGGGGTAGCGGGGTTTACAGATACGCAGTATTTT.

This clone was counted only a few times. This chain links TRBV5-1 with TRBJ1-2, with 9 bases matching TRBD1. The trim removed 9 bases at V and 4 bases at J, leaving 16 bases unmatched. Germline V gene lookup returns CDR1 SGHRS and CDR2 YFSETQ. The CDR3 has 16 residues. The CDR3 DNA follows: TGCGCCATCCCTGGACAGGGGTCCCCCAGTTTCTATGGCTACACCTTC. Translation: CAIPGQGSPSFYGYTF.

The chain carries TRBV2 and TRBJ1-5; no clear D. V was cut by 2 bases and J by 5 bases, with 4 bases left in between. Germline assignment: CDR1 SNHLY and CDR2 FYNNEI. This CDR3 spans 12 amino acids. The CDR3 nucleotides read TGTGCCAGCAGTGAATCGGATCAGCCCCAGCATTTT. This codes for CASSESDQPQHF.

This chain uses TRBV30 with TRBJ1-4; TRBD1 matches 9 bases. The CDR3 is 17 residues long. The germline V gene encodes CDR1 GTSNPN and CDR2 SVGIG (reference sequence). V dropped 0 bases and J dropped 7; count of bases not matched to a gene: 12. In nucleotides, the CDR3 is TGTGCCTGGAGTGTACTGACCACAGGGGGCTATGGTGAAAAACTGTTTTTT. It encodes CAWSVLTTGGYGEKLFF.

V gene TRBV28 combines with J gene TRBJ1-1; D is unresolved. The CDR3 consists of 13 residues. Trimming pared 3 bases from V and 10 bases from J, leaving 15 bases between. The V gene's germline CDR1 is MDHEN and CDR2 SYDVKM. CDR3 in DNA: TGTGCCAGCAGTTTGGATCTGGGCGAGTTAGCTTTCTTT. Translation: CASSLDLGELAFF.

This chain uses TRBV19 with TRBJ2-2; the D gene is possibly TRBD2 (6 bases). The CDR3 contains 14 residues. V was pared by 3 bases and J by 4 bases, with 9 bases between. Germline V gives CDR1 LNHDA, CDR2 SQIVND (reference sequence). In DNA, the CDR3 is TGTGCCAGTAGTATCCAGGAGGGCACCGGGGAGCTGTTTTTT. It encodes CASSIQEGTGELFF.

The chain uses TRBV3-1 (or the pseudogene TRBV3-2) and TRBJ1-5; 7 positions agree with TRBD1. The CDR3 length is 16 residues. CDR1 is LGHDT and CDR2 is YNNKEL in the germline V gene (reference sequence). The V segment lost 3 bases and the J segment 7 bases; nucleotides outside the gene matches: 12. CDR3 bases: TGTGCCAGCAGCCACCCCAACGGGACAGAGATGCAGCCCCAGCATTTT. Its translation is CASSHPNGTEMQPQHF.

The rearrangement joins TRBV2 to TRBJ2-7, with 11 bases matching TRBD2. Germline CDR1 SNHLY, CDR2 FYNNEI. Trimming took 7 bases from V and 4 from J; bases not matched to a gene: 6. This CDR3 contains 14 residues. CDR3 amino acids: CASKGTSGIYEQYF. The CDR3 coding sequence is TGTGCCAGCAAGGGGACTAGCGGAATTTACGAGCAGTACTTC.

The V gene is TRBV19, the J gene TRBJ2-7, with TRBD1 identical over 8 bases. This CDR3 has 14 residues. The germline V gene encodes CDR1 LNHDA and CDR2 SQIVND (reference sequence). Trimming removed 7 bases from V and 5 bases from J; junction bases left unmatched: 10. CDR3 in DNA: TGTGCCAGTAATGGGCGCAGGGGGCCCCACGAGCAGTACTTC. Protein sequence: CASNGRRGPHEQYF. Complete variable domain (other parts from reference TRBV19 and TRBJ2-7): DGGITQSPKYLFRKEGQNVTLSCEQNLNHDAMYWYRQDPGQGLRLIYYSQIVNDFQKGDIAEGYSVSREKKESFPLTVTSAQKNPTAFYLCASNGRRGPHEQYFGPGTRLTVT.

The chain couples TRBV30 to TRBJ2-2, with D unresolved. The CDR3 is 12 residues long. Germline-derived CDR1 and CDR2 are GTSNPN and SVGIG (reference sequence). Trimming shortened V by 2 bases and J by 6 bases, and 7 bases separated the two germline ends. CDR3 residues: CAWSTQAGELFF. The CDR3, as DNA: TGTGCCTGGAGTACTCAGGCCGGGGAGCTGTTTTTT.

The chain joins TRBV19 to TRBJ1-5; 7 bases match TRBD1. V trimming: 6 bases; J trimming: 6 bases; junction bases outside the gene matches: 14. The CDR3 is made up of 16 amino acids. The germline V gene has CDR1 LNHDA and CDR2 SQIVND (reference sequence). The CDR3 sequence is CASRGQQTGSIQPQHF. The DNA for the CDR3 is TGTGCCAGTAGAGGACAACAGACAGGGTCGATTCAGCCCCAGCATTTT.

The rearrangement links TRBV4-1 to TRBJ2-1, with 9 bases that match TRBD1. This CDR3 is built from 18 residues. Trimming cost V 1 base and J 8 bases; bases outside gene matches: 15. Germline-derived CDR1 and CDR2 are MGHRA and YSYEKL. CDR3 bases: TGCGCCAGCAGCCAAGGTTCTTCGCCGGGACAGGGAGTTTATGAGCAGTTCTTC. Translation gives CASSQGSSPGQGVYEQFF.

This sequence joins TRBV19 and TRBJ1-2, with 12 positions matching TRBD1. V dropped 5 bases and J dropped 8; count of bases not matched to a gene: 9. This CDR3 has 15 residues. CDR1 LNHDA and CDR2 SQIVND come from the germline V gene (reference sequence). The CDR3 DNA reads as TGTGCCAGTAGTCAACCGGGACAGGGGGCCGGGGGCTACACCTTC. Translation gives CASSQPGQGAGGYTF.

A few counts support this clone. This chain joins TRBV6-5 and TRBJ1-2, with D maybe TRBD1 (6 bases). CDR1 and CDR2 (germline): MNHEY, SVGAGI. The ends were cut back, 6 bases at V and 1 base at J, with 9 bases in the middle. The CDR3 consists of 13 residues. DNA for the CDR3: TGTGCCAGCAGAGAGGACAGTAACTATGGCTACACCTTC. Translating it yields CASREDSNYGYTF.

The count of this clone is one. The chain combines TRBV7-9 with TRBJ1-2; 9 positions agree with TRBD1. Germline lookup yields CDR1 SEHNR and CDR2 FQNEAQ (reference sequence). V lost 1 base, J lost 0 bases, and 0 bases stayed unmatched. The CDR3 is made up of 15 amino acids. CDR3 amino acids: CASSLGQGANYGYTF. The CDR3 DNA reads TGTGCCAGCAGCTTAGGACAGGGGGCTAACTATGGCTACACCTTC.

The chain has TRBV11-2 and TRBJ2-5; 11 positions agree with TRBD2. Looked up from germline, CDR1 is SGHAT and CDR2 is FQNNGV. The CDR3 consists of 16 residues. The V segment lost 3 bases and the J segment 4 bases; nucleotides outside the gene matches: 7. Here the CDR3 reads CASSFNSGGALETQYF. CDR3 in DNA: TGTGCCAGCAGCTTCAATAGCGGGGGGGCTTTAGAGACCCAGTACTTC. Full variable domain (outside the CDR3, taken from reference TRBV11-2 and TRBJ2-5): EAGVAQSPRYKIIEKRQSVAFWCNPISGHATLYWYQQILGQGPKLLIQFQNNGVVDDSQLPKDRFSAERLKGVDSTLKIQPAKLEDSAVYLCASSFNSGGALETQYFGPGTRLLVL.

This rearrangement joins TRBV6-5 to TRBJ2-1; the match to TRBD1 covers 11 bases. The CDR3 runs to 15 residues. V gave up 6 bases and J gave up 7 bases; unmatched junction bases: 8. Per the germline V gene, CDR1 is MNHEY and CDR2 is SVGAGI. The CDR3 sequence: CASRPLGQGGNEQFF. CDR3 nucleotide sequence: TGTGCCAGCAGGCCTTTGGGACAGGGGGGGAATGAGCAGTTCTTC.

The rearrangement uses TRBV24-1 and TRBJ1-1; no reliable D call. Germline V lookup: CDR1 KGHDR, CDR2 SFDVKD. Deletions cut 7 bases from V and 4 bases from J, with 12 bases between. CDR3 size: 13 residues. The CDR3 nucleotides are TGTGCCACCAGACGGGATACAGCCACTGAAGCTTTCTTT. This codes for CATRRDTATEAFF.